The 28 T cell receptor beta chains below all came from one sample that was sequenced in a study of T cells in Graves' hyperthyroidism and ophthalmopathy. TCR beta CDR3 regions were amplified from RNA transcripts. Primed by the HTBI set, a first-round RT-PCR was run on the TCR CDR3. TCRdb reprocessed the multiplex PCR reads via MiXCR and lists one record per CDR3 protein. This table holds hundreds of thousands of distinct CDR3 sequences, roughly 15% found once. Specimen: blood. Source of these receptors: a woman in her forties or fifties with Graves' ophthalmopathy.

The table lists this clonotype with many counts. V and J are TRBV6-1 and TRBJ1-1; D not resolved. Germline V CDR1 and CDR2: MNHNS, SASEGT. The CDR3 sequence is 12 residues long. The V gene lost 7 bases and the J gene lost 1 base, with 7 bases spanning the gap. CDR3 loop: CASTLQNTEAFF. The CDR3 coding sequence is TGTGCCAGCACCTTACAGAACACTGAAGCTTTCTTT.

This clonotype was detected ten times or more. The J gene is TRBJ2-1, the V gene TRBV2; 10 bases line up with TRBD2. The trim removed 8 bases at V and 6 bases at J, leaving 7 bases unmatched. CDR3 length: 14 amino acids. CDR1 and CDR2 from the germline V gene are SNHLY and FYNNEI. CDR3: CASSYASGSNEQFF. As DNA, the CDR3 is TGTGCCAGCTCTTATGCTAGCGGGAGCAATGAGCAGTTCTTC.

The CDR3 here is CASSQDRERHEQYF. CDR3 bases: TGCGCCAGCAGCCAGGACAGGGAGCGCCACGAGCAGTACTTC. The chain carries TRBV4-1 and TRBJ2-7, with 8 bases identical to TRBD1. Germline values: CDR1 MGHRA, CDR2 YSYEKL. The CDR3 is made up of 14 amino acids. J lost 5 bases, V lost 3 bases, and 6 bases had no gene match.

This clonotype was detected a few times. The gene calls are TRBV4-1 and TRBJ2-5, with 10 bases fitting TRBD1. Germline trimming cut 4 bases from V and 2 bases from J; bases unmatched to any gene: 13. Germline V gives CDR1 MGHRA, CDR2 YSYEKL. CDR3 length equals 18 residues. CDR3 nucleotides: TGCGCCAGCAGCCCCCGGGACAGGGGCCAAAGAGAACAAGAGACCCAGTACTTC. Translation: CASSPRDRGQREQETQYF.

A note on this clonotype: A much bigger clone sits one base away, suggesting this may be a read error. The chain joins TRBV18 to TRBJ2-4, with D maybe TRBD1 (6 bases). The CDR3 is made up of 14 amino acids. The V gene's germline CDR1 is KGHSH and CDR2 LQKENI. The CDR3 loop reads CASSPQGAKNIRYF. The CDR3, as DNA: TGTGCCAGCTCGCCACAGGGAGCCAAAAACATTCGGTACTTC.

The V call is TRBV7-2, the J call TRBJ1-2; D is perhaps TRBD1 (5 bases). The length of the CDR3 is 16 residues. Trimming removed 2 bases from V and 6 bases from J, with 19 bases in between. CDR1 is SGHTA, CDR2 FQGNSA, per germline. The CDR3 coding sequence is TGTGCCAGCAGCTTATATGCTGGGGGGGACCTTCATGGCTACACCTTC. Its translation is CASSLYAGGDLHGYTF.

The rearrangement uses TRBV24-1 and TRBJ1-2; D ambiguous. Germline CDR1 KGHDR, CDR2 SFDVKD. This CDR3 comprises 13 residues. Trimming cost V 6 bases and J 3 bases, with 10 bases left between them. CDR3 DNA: TGTGCCACCAGTATGACACCCGACTATGGCTACACCTTC. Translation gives CATSMTPDYGYTF.

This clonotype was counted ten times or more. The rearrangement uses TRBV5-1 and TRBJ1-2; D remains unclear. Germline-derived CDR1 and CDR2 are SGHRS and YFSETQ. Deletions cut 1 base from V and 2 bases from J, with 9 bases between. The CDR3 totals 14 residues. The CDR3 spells CASSLSRENYGYTF. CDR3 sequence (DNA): TGCGCCAGCAGCTTGTCACGTGAGAACTATGGCTACACCTTC. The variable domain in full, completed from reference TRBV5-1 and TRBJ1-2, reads KAGVTQTPRYLIKTRGQQVTLSCSPISGHRSVSWYQQTPGQGLQFLFEYFSETQRNKGNFPGRFSGRQFSNSRSEMNVSTLELGDSALYLCASSLSRENYGYTFGSGTRLTVV.

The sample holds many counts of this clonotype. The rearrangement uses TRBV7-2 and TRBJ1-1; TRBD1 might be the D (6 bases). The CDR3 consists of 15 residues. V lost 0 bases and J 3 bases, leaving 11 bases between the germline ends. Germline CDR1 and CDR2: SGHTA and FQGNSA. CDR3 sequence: CASSLADYRDTEAFF. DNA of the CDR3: TGTGCCAGCAGCTTAGCGGATTACAGGGACACTGAAGCTTTCTTT.

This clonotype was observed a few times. In DNA, the CDR3 is TGCGCCAGCAGCCAAGTCGGGGGCACGCAGTATTTT. Its protein is CASSQVGGTQYF. The rearrangement uses TRBV5-1 and TRBJ2-3, with D perhaps TRBD1 or TRBD2 (6 bases each). The germline V gene encodes CDR1 SGHRS and CDR2 YFSETQ. The CDR3 is 12 amino acids. Trimming removed 4 bases at V and 9 bases at J, with 12 bases between. Based on the CDR3 plus reference TRBV5-1 and TRBJ2-3, the full variable domain is KAGVTQTPRYLIKTRGQQVTLSCSPISGHRSVSWYQQTPGQGLQFLFEYFSETQRNKGNFPGRFSGRQFSNSRSEMNVSTLELGDSALYLCASSQVGGTQYFGPGTRLTVL.

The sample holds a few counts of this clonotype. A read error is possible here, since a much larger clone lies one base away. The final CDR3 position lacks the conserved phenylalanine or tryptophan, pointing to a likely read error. This CDR3 is CASSFGQDSNQPQHL. CDR3 DNA: TGTGCCAGCAGTTTCGGTCAGGATAGCAATCAGCCCCAGCATTTG. This sequence joins TRBV12-3 or TRBV12-4 and TRBJ1-5; D not certain. The V end was cut by 3 bases, the J end by 0 bases, with 9 bases between. CDR3 length: 15 amino acids.

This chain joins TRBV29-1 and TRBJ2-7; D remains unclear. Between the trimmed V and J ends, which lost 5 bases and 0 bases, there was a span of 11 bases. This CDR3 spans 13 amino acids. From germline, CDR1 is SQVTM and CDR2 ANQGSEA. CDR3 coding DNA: TGCAGCGTTTCTACTCTCCCCTCCTACGAGCAGTACTTC. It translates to CSVSTLPSYEQYF.

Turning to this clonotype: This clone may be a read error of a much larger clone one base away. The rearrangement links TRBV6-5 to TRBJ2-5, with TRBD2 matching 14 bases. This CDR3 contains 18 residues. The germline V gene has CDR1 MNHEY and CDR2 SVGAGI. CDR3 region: CAGSLTGTSGSLQETQYF. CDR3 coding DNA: TGTGCCGGCAGTTTAACCGGGACTAGCGGGAGTCTCCAAGAGACCCAGTACTTC.

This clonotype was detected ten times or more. The CDR3 bases are TGTGCCAGCAGTTTATTCGGAGCTTATTACGAGCAGTACTTC. It codes for CASSLFGAYYEQYF. The chain combines TRBV27 with TRBJ2-7; D call uncertain. Per the germline V gene, CDR1 is MNHEY and CDR2 is SMNVEV (reference sequence). V was shortened by 1 base and J by 4 bases, with 11 bases between the two germline ends. The CDR3 runs to 14 residues.

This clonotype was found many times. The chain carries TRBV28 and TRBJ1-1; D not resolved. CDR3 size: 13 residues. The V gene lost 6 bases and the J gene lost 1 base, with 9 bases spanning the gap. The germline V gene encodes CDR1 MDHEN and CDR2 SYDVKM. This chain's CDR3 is CASREDGNTEAFF. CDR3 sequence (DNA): TGTGCCAGCAGGGAAGACGGGAACACTGAAGCTTTCTTT. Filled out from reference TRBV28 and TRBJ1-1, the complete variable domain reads DVKVTQSSRYLVKRTGEKVFLECVQDMDHENMFWYRQDPGLGLRLIYFSYDVKMKEKGDIPEGYSVSREKKERFSLILESASTNQTSMYLCASREDGNTEAFFGQGTRLTVV.

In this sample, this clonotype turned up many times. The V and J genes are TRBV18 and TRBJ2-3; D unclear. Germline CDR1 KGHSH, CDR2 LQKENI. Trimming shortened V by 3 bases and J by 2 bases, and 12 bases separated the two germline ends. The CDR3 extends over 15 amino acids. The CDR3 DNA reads TGTGCCAGCTCACCGAACAGTGCAATCACAGATACGCAGTATTTT. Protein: CASSPNSAITDTQYF.

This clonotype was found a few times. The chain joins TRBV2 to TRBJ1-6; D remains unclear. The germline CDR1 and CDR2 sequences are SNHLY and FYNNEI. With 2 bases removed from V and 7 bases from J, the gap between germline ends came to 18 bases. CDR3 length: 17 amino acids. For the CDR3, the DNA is TGTGCCAGCAGTGAATCGGTCGGCAGGTGGGAAAATTCACCCCTCCACTTT. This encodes CASSESVGRWENSPLHF.

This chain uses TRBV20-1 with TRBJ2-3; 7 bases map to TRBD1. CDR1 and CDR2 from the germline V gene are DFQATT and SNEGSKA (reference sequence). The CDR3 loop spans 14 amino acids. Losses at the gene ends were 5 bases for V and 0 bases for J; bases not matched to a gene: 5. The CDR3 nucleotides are TGCAGTGCTCCTCCGGGACAGAGCACAGATACGCAGTATTTT. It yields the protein CSAPPGQSTDTQYF.

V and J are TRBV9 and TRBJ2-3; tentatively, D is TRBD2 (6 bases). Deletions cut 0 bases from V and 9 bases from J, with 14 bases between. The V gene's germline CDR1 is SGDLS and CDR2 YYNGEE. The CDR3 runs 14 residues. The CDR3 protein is CASSVDPPEGTQYF. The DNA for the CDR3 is TGTGCCAGCAGCGTAGACCCCCCGGAGGGCACGCAGTATTTT.

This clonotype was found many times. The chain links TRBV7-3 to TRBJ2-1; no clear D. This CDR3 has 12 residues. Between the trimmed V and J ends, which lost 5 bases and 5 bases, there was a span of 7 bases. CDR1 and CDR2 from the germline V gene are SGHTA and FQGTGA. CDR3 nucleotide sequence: TGTGCCAGCAGCGACCGGGACAATGAGCAGTTCTTC. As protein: CASSDRDNEQFF. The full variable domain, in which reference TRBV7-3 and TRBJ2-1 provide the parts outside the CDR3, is GAGVSQTPSNKVTEKGKYVELRCDPISGHTALYWYRQSLGQGPEFLIYFQGTGAADDSGLPNDRFFAVRPEGSVSTLKIQRTERGDSAVYLCASSDRDNEQFFGPGTRLTVL.

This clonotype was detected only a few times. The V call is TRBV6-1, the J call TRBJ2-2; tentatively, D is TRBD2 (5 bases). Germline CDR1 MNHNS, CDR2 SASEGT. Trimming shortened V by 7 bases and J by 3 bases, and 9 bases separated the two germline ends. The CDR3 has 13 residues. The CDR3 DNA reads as TGTGCCAGCATAGGAGGCTACACCGGGGAGCTGTTTTTT. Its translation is CASIGGYTGELFF.

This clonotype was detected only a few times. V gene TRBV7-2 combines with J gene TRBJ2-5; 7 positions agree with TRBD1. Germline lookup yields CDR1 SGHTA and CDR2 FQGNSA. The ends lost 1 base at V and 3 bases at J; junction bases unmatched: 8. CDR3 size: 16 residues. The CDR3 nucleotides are TGTGCCAGCAGCTTAGGGACGGGACAGAACGAAGAGACCCAGTACTTC. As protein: CASSLGTGQNEETQYF.

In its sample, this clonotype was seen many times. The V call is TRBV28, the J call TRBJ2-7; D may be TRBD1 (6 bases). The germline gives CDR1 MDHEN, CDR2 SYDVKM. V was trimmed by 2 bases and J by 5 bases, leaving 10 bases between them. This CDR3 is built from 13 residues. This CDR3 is CASSLLGTHEQYF. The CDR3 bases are TGTGCCAGCAGTTTACTGGGGACACACGAGCAGTACTTC.

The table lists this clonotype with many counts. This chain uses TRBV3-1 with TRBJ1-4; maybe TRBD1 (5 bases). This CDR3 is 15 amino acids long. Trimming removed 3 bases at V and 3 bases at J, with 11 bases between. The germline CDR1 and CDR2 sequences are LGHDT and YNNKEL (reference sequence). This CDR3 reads CASSHPGYANEKLFF. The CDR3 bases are TGTGCCAGCAGCCACCCAGGGTACGCTAATGAAAAACTGTTTTTT.

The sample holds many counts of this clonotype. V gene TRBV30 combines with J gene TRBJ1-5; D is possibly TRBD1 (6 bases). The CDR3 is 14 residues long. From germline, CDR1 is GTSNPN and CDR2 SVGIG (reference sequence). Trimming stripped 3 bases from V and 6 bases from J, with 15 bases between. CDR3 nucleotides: TGTGCCTGGAGCGAACAGGGAGTATTTCAGCCCCAGCATTTT. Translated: CAWSEQGVFQPQHF.

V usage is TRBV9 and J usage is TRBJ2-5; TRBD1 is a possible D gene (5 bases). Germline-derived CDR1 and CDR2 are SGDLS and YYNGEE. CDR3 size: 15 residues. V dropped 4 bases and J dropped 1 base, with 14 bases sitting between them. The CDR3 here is CASSPSGAVQETQYF. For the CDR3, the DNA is TGTGCCAGCAGCCCTAGTGGGGCGGTCCAAGAGACCCAGTACTTC.

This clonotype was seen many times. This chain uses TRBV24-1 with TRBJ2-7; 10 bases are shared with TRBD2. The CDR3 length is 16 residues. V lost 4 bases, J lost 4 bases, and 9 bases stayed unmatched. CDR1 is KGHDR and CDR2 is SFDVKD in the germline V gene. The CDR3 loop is CATSDPSSGSRYEQYF. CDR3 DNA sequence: TGTGCCACCAGTGACCCCTCTAGCGGGAGCCGGTACGAGCAGTACTTC.

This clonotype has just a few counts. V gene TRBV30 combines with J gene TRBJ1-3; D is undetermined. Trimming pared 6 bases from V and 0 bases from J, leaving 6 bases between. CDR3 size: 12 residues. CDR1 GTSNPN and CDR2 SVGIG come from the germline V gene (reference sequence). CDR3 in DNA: TGTGCCTGTTTAAGCTCTGGAAACACCATATATTTT. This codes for CACLSSGNTIYF.